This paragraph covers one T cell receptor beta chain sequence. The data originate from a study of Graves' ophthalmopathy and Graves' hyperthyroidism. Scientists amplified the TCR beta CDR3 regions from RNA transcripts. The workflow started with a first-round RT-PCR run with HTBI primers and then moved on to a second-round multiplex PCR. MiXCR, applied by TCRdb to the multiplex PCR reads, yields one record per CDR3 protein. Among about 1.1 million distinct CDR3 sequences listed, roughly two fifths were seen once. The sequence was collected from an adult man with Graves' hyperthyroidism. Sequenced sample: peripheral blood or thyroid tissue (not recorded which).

The CDR3 region is CASILGQGARSGEAFF. The DNA of the CDR3 is TGTGCCAGTATTCTGGGACAGGGTGCTCGATCCGGTGAAGCTTTCTTT. V is TRBV19 and J is TRBJ1-1; TRBD1 matches 9 bases. The V gene's germline CDR1 is LNHDA and CDR2 SQIVND (reference sequence). Trimming took 7 bases from V and 7 from J; bases not matched to a gene: 16. The CDR3 covers 16 residues.